These T cell receptor beta chains were read from a single sample in a study of T cell repertoires in cytomegalovirus infection. TCRdb reprocessed the reads with MiXCR, giving one entry per CDR3 protein. The table lists 150,000 to 200,000 distinct CDR3 sequences, 28% of them singletons, with 30% to 35% in the top ten. The specimen sequenced was PBMCs. The origin of the receptors is a human donor in good health (CMV status not recorded). Some clones in this sample may be carry-over from other donors' samples. The CDR3 runs from the conserved cysteine through the conserved F or W. Fields, in order: J gene, D gene, clone size, V gene, CDR3 DNA, CDR3 protein. A D gene is named only where the DNA matches it firmly. Only some rows state a clone size, as once, few, many or a class for expanded clones.

J gene: TRBJ2-3; D gene: NA; clone size: NA; V gene: TRBV19; CDR3 DNA: TGTGCCAGTAGCCATGGGGGCGCGAATACGCCGTATTTT; CDR3 protein: CASSHGGANTPYF
J gene: TRBJ2-5; D gene: TRBD2; clone size: few; V gene: TRBV6-2/TRBV6-3; CDR3 DNA: TGTGCCAGCAGTTACCTCCTAGCGGGGAACCAAGAGACCCAGTACTTC; CDR3 protein: CASSYLLAGNQETQYF
J gene: TRBJ2-7; D gene: NA; clone size: NA; V gene: TRBV6-2/TRBV6-3; CDR3 DNA: TGTGCCAGCAGTAACAGGGTCTCCTACGAGCAGTACTTC; CDR3 protein: CASSNRVSYEQYF
J gene: TRBJ1-2; D gene: NA; clone size: NA; V gene: TRBV6-5; CDR3 DNA: TGTGCCAGCAGTCGGGACGATAACTATGGCTACACCTTC; CDR3 protein: CASSRDDNYGYTF
J gene: TRBJ2-3; D gene: NA; clone size: NA; V gene: TRBV6-2/TRBV6-3; CDR3 DNA: TGTGCCAGTTCGGCGGCAGCCCCAGATACGCAGTATTTT; CDR3 protein: CASSAAAPDTQYF
J gene: TRBJ1-1; D gene: NA; clone size: few; V gene: TRBV7-2; CDR3 DNA: TGTGCCAGCAGCTTAGAAGGGCAGGATCTCACTGAAGCTTTCTTT; CDR3 protein: CASSLEGQDLTEAFF
J gene: TRBJ2-4; D gene: NA; clone size: few; V gene: TRBV30; CDR3 DNA: TGTGCCTGGAGTCTGGTAGCCAAAAACATTCAGTACTTC; CDR3 protein: CAWSLVAKNIQYF
J gene: TRBJ1-3; D gene: NA; clone size: few; V gene: TRBV6-5; CDR3 DNA: TGTGCCAGCAGACCAGGGTCTGGAAACACCATATATTTT; CDR3 protein: CASRPGSGNTIYF
J gene: TRBJ1-5; D gene: TRBD1; clone size: few; V gene: TRBV7-9; CDR3 DNA: TGTGCCAGCAGCTTAGCGACCGGGACAGGGAAGAGTCAGCCCCAGCATTTT; CDR3 protein: CASSLATGTGKSQPQHF
J gene: TRBJ2-3; D gene: NA; clone size: NA; V gene: TRBV4-3; CDR3 DNA: TGCGCCAGCAGCCCTGCCCAGGGTGCGAGGATTACAGATACGCAGTATTTT; CDR3 protein: CASSPAQGARITDTQYF
J gene: TRBJ1-1; D gene: NA; clone size: NA; V gene: TRBV7-6; CDR3 DNA: TGTGCCAGCAGCCCCCAGGCCACTGAAGCTTTCTTT; CDR3 protein: CASSPQATEAFF
J gene: TRBJ2-5; D gene: NA; clone size: NA; V gene: TRBV29-1; CDR3 DNA: TGCAGCGTCGGGGATGATGAGACCCAGTACTTC; CDR3 protein: CSVGDDETQYF
J gene: TRBJ1-5; D gene: NA; clone size: few; V gene: TRBV10-3; CDR3 DNA: TGTGCCATCAGTGAGTCAGGGGGAAACAATCAGCCCCAGCATTTT; CDR3 protein: CAISESGGNNQPQHF
J gene: TRBJ2-5; D gene: NA; clone size: NA; V gene: TRBV6-2/TRBV6-3; CDR3 DNA: TGTGCCAGCAGTTACTCAGGAGGCCAAGAGACCCAGTACTTC; CDR3 protein: CASSYSGGQETQYF
J gene: TRBJ2-7; D gene: TRBD2; clone size: NA; V gene: TRBV20-1; CDR3 DNA: TGCAGTGTTTCAAGGGCCGCGGGGACTACCTACGAGCAGTACTTC; CDR3 protein: CSVSRAAGTTYEQYF
J gene: TRBJ2-5; D gene: NA; clone size: few; V gene: TRBV20-1; CDR3 DNA: TGCAGTGCTAGAGATCCTGCAGGGCGGAAAGAGACCCAGTACTTC; CDR3 protein: CSARDPAGRKETQYF
J gene: TRBJ1-2; D gene: NA; clone size: NA; V gene: TRBV6-2/TRBV6-3; CDR3 DNA: TGTGCCAGCAGTTACATTGGGGGCTCGAAAACTAACTATGGCTACACCTTT; CDR3 protein: CASSYIGGSKTNYGYTF
J gene: TRBJ2-5; D gene: NA; clone size: few; V gene: TRBV2; CDR3 DNA: TGTGCCAGCAGTGAACGGGGAAGGGAGACCCAGTACTTC; CDR3 protein: CASSERGRETQYF
J gene: TRBJ2-7; D gene: TRBD1; clone size: few; V gene: TRBV7-8; CDR3 DNA: TGTGCCAGCAGCCCCCGGGACAGGGGAACGTACGAGCAGTACTTC; CDR3 protein: CASSPRDRGTYEQYF
J gene: TRBJ2-1; D gene: TRBD1; clone size: NA; V gene: TRBV24-1; CDR3 DNA: TGTGCCACCAGTGACCCACAGGGGTACAATGAGCAGTTCTTC; CDR3 protein: CATSDPQGYNEQFF
J gene: TRBJ1-2; D gene: NA; clone size: NA; V gene: TRBV11-2; CDR3 DNA: TGTGCCACCCAGGGCGACCGTCACTCTGGCTACACCTTC; CDR3 protein: CATQGDRHSGYTF
J gene: TRBJ2-7; D gene: TRBD2; clone size: NA; V gene: TRBV29-1; CDR3 DNA: TGCAGCGTGAAGGTCGGGGGGGTGACCTACGAGCAGTACTTC; CDR3 protein: CSVKVGGVTYEQYF
J gene: TRBJ1-1; D gene: NA; clone size: few; V gene: TRBV11-1; CDR3 DNA: TGTGCCAGCAGCCTCTACAGGGAGGGCACTGAAGCTTTCTTT; CDR3 protein: CASSLYREGTEAFF
J gene: TRBJ2-7; D gene: NA; clone size: NA; V gene: TRBV29-1; CDR3 DNA: TGCAGCGTTGAATACAGGGCCGATTATTCCTACGAGCAGTACTTC; CDR3 protein: CSVEYRADYSYEQYF
J gene: TRBJ1-4; D gene: NA; clone size: NA; V gene: TRBV6-6; CDR3 DNA: TGTGCCAGCAGTTACAGGGCGGGAGTTGAAAAACTGTTTTTT; CDR3 protein: CASSYRAGVEKLFF
J gene: TRBJ1-4; D gene: NA; clone size: NA; V gene: TRBV3-1; CDR3 DNA: TGTGCCAGCAGCCAAGGCTGGGGGCAAGGGGGACTGTTTTTT; CDR3 protein: CASSQGWGQGGLFF
J gene: TRBJ1-1; D gene: NA; clone size: few; V gene: TRBV20-1; CDR3 DNA: TGCAGTGCTAGAGGCGCAGAGGGGCCGAGCACTGAAGCTTTCTTT; CDR3 protein: CSARGAEGPSTEAFF
J gene: TRBJ2-7; D gene: NA; clone size: once; V gene: TRBV19; CDR3 DNA: TGTGCCAGTTCACGCGCCGGGACACTTACCTACGAGCAGTACTTC; CDR3 protein: CASSRAGTLTYEQYF
J gene: TRBJ1-1; D gene: NA; clone size: NA; V gene: TRBV7-9; CDR3 DNA: TGTGCCAGCATGTCGAGTAATACAGCTACATGGGAAGCTTTCTTT; CDR3 protein: CASMSSNTATWEAFF
J gene: TRBJ1-1; D gene: TRBD1; clone size: NA; V gene: TRBV4-2; CDR3 DNA: TGTGCCAGCAGCCGTAGACAGGGAGAAGCGAACACTGAAGCTTTCTTT; CDR3 protein: CASSRRQGEANTEAFF
J gene: TRBJ1-1; D gene: NA; clone size: few; V gene: TRBV7-3; CDR3 DNA: TGTGCCAGCAGCCTAACGGCGGGGAAGGAAGCTTTCTTT; CDR3 protein: CASSLTAGKEAFF
J gene: TRBJ1-5; D gene: NA; clone size: few; V gene: TRBV6-5; CDR3 DNA: TGTGCCAGCAAAGAGGGGCTCTATAGCAATCAGCCCCAGCATTTT; CDR3 protein: CASKEGLYSNQPQHF
J gene: TRBJ1-1; D gene: NA; clone size: few; V gene: TRBV4-1; CDR3 DNA: TGCGCCAGCAGCCCCGCGTTGGGGGGAATGAACACTGAAGCTTTCTTT; CDR3 protein: CASSPALGGMNTEAFF
J gene: TRBJ2-3; D gene: TRBD2; clone size: few; V gene: TRBV20-1; CDR3 DNA: TGCAGTGCTCCCCGAGGACTAGCGGGGACCACAGATACGCAGTATTTT; CDR3 protein: CSAPRGLAGTTDTQYF
J gene: TRBJ2-7; D gene: NA; clone size: NA; V gene: TRBV28; CDR3 DNA: TGTGCCAGCAGTTACCTATCGAACGAGCAGTACTTC; CDR3 protein: CASSYLSNEQYF
J gene: TRBJ2-2; D gene: NA; clone size: few; V gene: TRBV18; CDR3 DNA: TGTGCCAGTTCCGGGACCCTGAACACCGGGGAGCTGTTTTTT; CDR3 protein: CASSGTLNTGELFF
J gene: TRBJ1-2; D gene: NA; clone size: NA; V gene: TRBV29-1; CDR3 DNA: TGCAGCGTTGCGGGGGGTGACTATGGCTACACCTTC; CDR3 protein: CSVAGGDYGYTF
J gene: TRBJ1-1; D gene: NA; clone size: NA; V gene: TRBV12-5; CDR3 DNA: TGTGCTAGTGGCCCAGGGGTTGAAGCTTTCTTT; CDR3 protein: CASGPGVEAFF
J gene: TRBJ2-2; D gene: NA; clone size: NA; V gene: TRBV29-1; CDR3 DNA: TGCAGCGTTGATGAATCCACGGGGAACACCGGGGAGCTGTTTTTT; CDR3 protein: CSVDESTGNTGELFF
J gene: TRBJ2-1; D gene: NA; clone size: NA; V gene: TRBV29-1; CDR3 DNA: TGCAGCGTTGCAAACCACTACAATGAGCAGTTCTTC; CDR3 protein: CSVANHYNEQFF
J gene: TRBJ2-7; D gene: NA; clone size: many; V gene: TRBV7-9; CDR3 DNA: TGTGCCAGCAGCTTAGGCGAGCAGTACTTC; CDR3 protein: CASSLGEQYF
J gene: TRBJ1-1; D gene: TRBD1; clone size: NA; V gene: TRBV4-1; CDR3 DNA: TGCGCCAGCAGCCAACTCGGACAGGGGGCTGAAGCTTTCTTT; CDR3 protein: CASSQLGQGAEAFF